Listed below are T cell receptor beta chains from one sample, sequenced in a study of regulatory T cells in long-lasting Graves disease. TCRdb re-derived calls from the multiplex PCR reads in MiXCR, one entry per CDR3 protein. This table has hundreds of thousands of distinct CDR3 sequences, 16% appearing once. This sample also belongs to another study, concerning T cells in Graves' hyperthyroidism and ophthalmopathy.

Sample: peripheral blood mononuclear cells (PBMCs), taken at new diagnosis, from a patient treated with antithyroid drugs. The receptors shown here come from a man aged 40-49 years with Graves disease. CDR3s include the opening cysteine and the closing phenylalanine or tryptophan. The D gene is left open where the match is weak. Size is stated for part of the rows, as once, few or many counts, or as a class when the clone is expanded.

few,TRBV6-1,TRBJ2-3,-,TGTGCCAGCAGTACCGGGGGGCGCCCGACAGATACGCAGTATTTT,CASSTGGRPTDTQYF
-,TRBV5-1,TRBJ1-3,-,TGCGCCAGCAGCTCCGCCGGGCTTTCTGGAAACACCATATATTTT,CASSSAGLSGNTIYF
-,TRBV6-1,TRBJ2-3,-,TGTGCCAGCAGCCGACCGAGAGATACGCAGTATTTT,CASSRPRDTQYF
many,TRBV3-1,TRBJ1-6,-,TGTGCCAGCAGCCAAGAGGCGAGCGCAAATTCACCCCTCCACTTT,CASSQEASANSPLHF
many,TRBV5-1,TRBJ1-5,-,TGCGCCAGCAGCTTGGCGCCAGGGCCAAATCAGCCCCAGCATTTT,CASSLAPGPNQPQHF
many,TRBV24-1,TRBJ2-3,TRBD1,TGTGCCACCAGTGACCCCAGACAGGGGACAGATACGCAGTATTTT,CATSDPRQGTDTQYF
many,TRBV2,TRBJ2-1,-,TGTGCCAGCAGTGACACAGGTCGCGGCAATGAGCAGTTCTTC,CASSDTGRGNEQFF
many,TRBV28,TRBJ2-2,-,TGTGCCAGCAGTTTTCAGGGAACGAGGGAGCTGTTTTTT,CASSFQGTRELFF
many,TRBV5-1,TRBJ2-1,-,TGCGCCAGCAGCAAAAGGGGGGCTTTTGACAATGAGCAGTTCTTC,CASSKRGAFDNEQFF
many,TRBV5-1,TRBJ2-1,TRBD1,TGCGCCAGCAGCCGGGACAGACTCAATGAGCAGTTCTTC,CASSRDRLNEQFF
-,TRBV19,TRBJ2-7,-,TGTGCCAGTAGTTCCATAGTGTCCTCCTACGAGCAGTACTTC,CASSSIVSSYEQYF
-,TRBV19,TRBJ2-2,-,TGTGCCACCGAACCCAGTCCCGGATATACCGGGGAGCTGTTTTTT,CATEPSPGYTGELFF
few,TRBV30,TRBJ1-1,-,TGTGCCTGGAGTGATGGACAGAACACTGAAGCTTTCTTT,CAWSDGQNTEAFF
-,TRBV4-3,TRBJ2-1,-,TGCGCCAGCAGCCAAGATTATCCCGATCAGCAGTTCTTC,CASSQDYPDQQFF
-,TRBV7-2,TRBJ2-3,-,TGTGCCAGCAGCCCGACGGGGGTTCCCACAGATACGCAGTATTTT,CASSPTGVPTDTQYF
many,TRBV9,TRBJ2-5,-,TGTGCCAGCAGCGCGGTCACCGGGGAGACCCAGTACTTC,CASSAVTGETQYF
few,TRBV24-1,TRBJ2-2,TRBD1,TGTGCCACCAGTGACCGGACAGGGACCGGGGAGCTGTTTTTT,CATSDRTGTGELFF
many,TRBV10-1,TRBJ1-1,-,TGCGCCAGCAGTGAGGGGTCAGGTGGGTTCAACACTGAAGCTTTCTTT,CASSEGSGGFNTEAFF
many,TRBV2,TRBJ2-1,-,TGTGCCAGTGACAGTGAGAGCTCCTACAATGAGCAGTTCTTC,CASDSESSYNEQFF
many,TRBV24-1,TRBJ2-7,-,TGTGCCACCAGTCCAGGGCTTAATTTGGACGCCGAGCAGTACTTC,CATSPGLNLDAEQYF
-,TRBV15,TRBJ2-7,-,TGTGCCACCAGCATCGACACTCTCTCCTACGAGCAGTACTTC,CATSIDTLSYEQYF
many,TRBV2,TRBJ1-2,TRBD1,TGTGCCAGCAGTGAGTTCGGACAGGGATTCGATGGCTACACCTTC,CASSEFGQGFDGYTF
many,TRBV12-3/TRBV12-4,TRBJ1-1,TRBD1,TGTGCCAGCAGTTTGACAGGGGAACGGACTGAAGCTTTCTTT,CASSLTGERTEAFF
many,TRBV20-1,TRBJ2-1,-,TGCAGTGCTAGATTTGGCGGTGAGCAGTTCTTC,CSARFGGEQFF
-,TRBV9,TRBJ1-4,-,TGTGCCAGCAGCGGCGACTTACTAAAACTGTTTTTT,CASSGDLLKLFF
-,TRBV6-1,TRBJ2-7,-,TGTGCCAGCAGTAAACCGGGGCCTAACCTGGAGCAGTACTTC,CASSKPGPNLEQYF